This TCR beta chain comes out of a study of vaccination effects on CD4 cells after COVID-19. Some clones are missing from TCRdb's copy, which holds only in-frame ones; the method was immunoSEQ multiplex PCR. The sample lists more than 15,000 clones, about 80% seen once, with approximately 18% in the top ten. Sequencing in the ViraFEST assay came after antigen-specific CD4+ T cells had been expanded with viral peptide pools, which were used to stimulate PBMC. The authors isolated CD4+ T cells after about 10 days of culture. PCR showed that the person got SARS-CoV-2 infection at some point between March and December 2020. BNT162b2 vaccine or mRNA-1273 vaccine was given to participants in two doses. Trimming at V came to 3 bases and at J to 4 bases, leaving 8 bases not matched to a gene. Germline-derived CDR1 and CDR2 are MNHEY and SVGAGI. The CDR3 runs 15 residues. A word on this clone: Its antigen is not known.

This chain uses TRBV6-5 with TRBJ1-1; 7 bases align to TRBD1. This receptor was identified in a human donor who had a prior SARS-CoV-2 infection. This sample comprised CD4+ T cells from PBMCs cultured with SARS-CoV-2 spike peptides, obtained after COVID-19 vaccination. CDR3 nucleotides: TGTGCCAGCAGTTATAAAGGGGGCCCTGGCACTGAAGCTTTCTTT. Translating gives CASSYKGGPGTEAFF.